The present T cell receptor beta chain was sequenced within a study of blood T cell repertoires in COVID-19. Background on the study: Acute and convalescent COVID-19 specimens originated in the United States, Italy and Spain. The cDNA or gDNA used as material had been derived from T cells, B-cell-depleted T cells, or PBMCs.

Trimming at V came to 6 bases and at J to 5 bases, leaving 12 bases not matched to a gene. The V gene's germline CDR1 is MNHEY and CDR2 SMNVEV (reference sequence). The CDR3 is 15 amino acids. Original analysis: Estimates of nucleated cell counts were drawn from the amplification of reference gene primers. The repertoire was sequenced with immunoSEQ multiplex PCR; TCRdb's copy has only in-frame clones and lacks some. V and J calls and clone size follow that table, whereas D and trimming were derived from the DNA. The data contain more than 250,000 clones, 70% to 90% of them seen just once; the ten biggest clones take up less than 2.5%.

The V call is TRBV27, the J call TRBJ2-5; 7 nucleotides line up with TRBD1. The receptor was derived from a man aged 25 to 40 who had recovered from COVID-19. The sample taken for sequencing was PBMCs or T cells enriched from blood (not recorded which). CDR3 sequence (DNA): TGTGCCAGCAGGCGGACAGGTGGGGTCTGGGAGACCCAGTACTTC. Its protein product is CASRRTGGVWETQYF.